This entry concerns a single TCR beta chain. The data derive from a study of blood T cell repertoires in COVID-19. Study details: Both acute and convalescent COVID-19 samples were obtained from the United States, Italy and Spain. From T cells, B-cell-depleted T cells, or PBMCs came the material, which was cDNA or gDNA.

Original data processing: It was from reference gene primer amplification that nucleated cell counts were estimated. Method: immunoSEQ multiplex PCR; TCRdb's copy keeps in-frame clones and lacks some. V and J calls and clone size come straight from that table; D and trimming were deduced from the DNA. The sample yields approximately 290,000 clones, approximately 90% seen once. The germline V and J ends were trimmed by 4 bases and 3 bases, with 10 bases remaining between them. The CDR3 is made up of 14 amino acids. The germline V gene has CDR1 SEHNR and CDR2 FQNEAQ (reference sequence). This TCR was recovered from a young man with active or convalescent COVID-19. V and J are TRBV7-9 and TRBJ2-1; possibly TRBD2 for D (6 bases). What was sequenced was peripheral blood. The CDR3 DNA follows: TGTGCCAGCAGCTACGGGGGAAACTACAATGAGCAGTTCTTC. As protein: CASSYGGNYNEQFF. Filled out from reference TRBV7-9 and TRBJ2-1, the complete variable domain reads DTGVSQNPRHKITKRGQNVTFRCDPISEHNRLYWYRQTLGQGPEFLTYFQNEAQLEKSRLLSDRFSAERPKGSFSTLEIQRTEQGDSAMYLCASSYGGNYNEQFFGPGTRLTVL.